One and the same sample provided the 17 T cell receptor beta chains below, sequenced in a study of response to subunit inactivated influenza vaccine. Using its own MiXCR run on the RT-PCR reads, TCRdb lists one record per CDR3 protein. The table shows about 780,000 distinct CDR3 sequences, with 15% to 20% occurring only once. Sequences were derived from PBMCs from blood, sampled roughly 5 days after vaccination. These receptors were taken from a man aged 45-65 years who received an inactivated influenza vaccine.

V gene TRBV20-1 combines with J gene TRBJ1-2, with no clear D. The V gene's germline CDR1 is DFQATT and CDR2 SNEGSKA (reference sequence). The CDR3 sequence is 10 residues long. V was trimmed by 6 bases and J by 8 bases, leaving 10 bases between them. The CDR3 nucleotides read TGCAGTGCCCGATTAATGGGCTACACCTTC. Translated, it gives CSARLMGYTF.

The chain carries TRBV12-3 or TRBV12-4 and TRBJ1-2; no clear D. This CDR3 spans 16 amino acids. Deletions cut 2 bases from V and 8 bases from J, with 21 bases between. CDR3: CASSLSPGPHPRGYTF. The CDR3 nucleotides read TGTGCCAGCAGTTTATCTCCCGGGCCCCACCCGAGGGGCTACACCTTC.

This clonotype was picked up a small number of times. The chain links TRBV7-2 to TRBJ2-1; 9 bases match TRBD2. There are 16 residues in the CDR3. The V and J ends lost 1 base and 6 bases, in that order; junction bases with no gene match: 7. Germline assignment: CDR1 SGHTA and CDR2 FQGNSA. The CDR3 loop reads CASSLGGSAGGNEQFF. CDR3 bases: TGTGCCAGCAGCTTAGGGGGGTCAGCGGGGGGCAATGAGCAGTTCTTC.

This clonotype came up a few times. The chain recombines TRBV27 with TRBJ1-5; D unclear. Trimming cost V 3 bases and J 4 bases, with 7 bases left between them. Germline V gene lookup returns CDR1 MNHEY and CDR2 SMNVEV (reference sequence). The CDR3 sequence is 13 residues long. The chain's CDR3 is CASSFSLNQPQHF. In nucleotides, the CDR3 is TGTGCCAGCAGTTTCAGCCTAAATCAGCCCCAGCATTTT.

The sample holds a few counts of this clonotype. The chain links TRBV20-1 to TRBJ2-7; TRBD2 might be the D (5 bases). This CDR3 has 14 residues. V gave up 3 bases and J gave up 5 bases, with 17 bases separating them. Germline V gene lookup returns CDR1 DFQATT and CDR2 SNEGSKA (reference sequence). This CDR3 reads CSASPSTGLDEQYF. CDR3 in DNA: TGCAGTGCTAGCCCAAGTACGGGGTTGGACGAGCAGTACTTC.

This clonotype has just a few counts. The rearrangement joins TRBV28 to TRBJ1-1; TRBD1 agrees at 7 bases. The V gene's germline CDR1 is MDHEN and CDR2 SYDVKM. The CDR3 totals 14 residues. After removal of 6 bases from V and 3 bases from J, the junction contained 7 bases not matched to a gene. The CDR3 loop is CASRLPGQHTEAFF. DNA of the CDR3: TGTGCCAGCAGGCTTCCGGGACAGCACACTGAAGCTTTCTTT.

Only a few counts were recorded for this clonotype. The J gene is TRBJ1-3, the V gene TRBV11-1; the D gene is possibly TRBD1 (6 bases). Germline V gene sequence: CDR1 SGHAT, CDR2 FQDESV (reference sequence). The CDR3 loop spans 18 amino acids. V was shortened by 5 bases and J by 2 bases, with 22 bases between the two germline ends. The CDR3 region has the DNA TGTGCCAGCAGCACCTCCGGATGGGGGCTGGGGGCTGGAAACACCATATATTTT. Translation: CASSTSGWGLGAGNTIYF.

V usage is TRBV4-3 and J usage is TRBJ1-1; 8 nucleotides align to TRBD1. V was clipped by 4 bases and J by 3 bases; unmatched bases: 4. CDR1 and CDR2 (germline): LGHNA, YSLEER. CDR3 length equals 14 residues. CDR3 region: CASSLGQGHTEAFF. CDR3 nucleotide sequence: TGCGCCAGCAGCCTTGGACAGGGCCACACTGAAGCTTTCTTT.

The CDR3 is CASSLRRTSYTDTQYF. CDR3 sequence (DNA): TGTGCCAGCAGTTTAAGGCGGACTAGTTACACAGATACGCAGTATTTT. This chain joins TRBV12-3 or TRBV12-4 and TRBJ2-3; 7 nucleotides agree with TRBD2. J was trimmed by 2 bases and V by 2 bases; bases with no gene match: 7. There are 16 residues in the CDR3.

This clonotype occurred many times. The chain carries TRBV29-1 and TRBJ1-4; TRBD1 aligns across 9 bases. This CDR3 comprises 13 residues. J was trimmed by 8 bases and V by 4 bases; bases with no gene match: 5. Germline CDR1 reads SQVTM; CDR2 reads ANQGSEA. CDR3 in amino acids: CSVAGQGYEKLFF. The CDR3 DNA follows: TGCAGCGTTGCGGGACAGGGTTACGAAAAACTGTTTTTT.

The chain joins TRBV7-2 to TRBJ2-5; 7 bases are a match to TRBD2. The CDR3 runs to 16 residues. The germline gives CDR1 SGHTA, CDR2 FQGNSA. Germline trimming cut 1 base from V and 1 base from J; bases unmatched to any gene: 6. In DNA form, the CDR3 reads TGTGCCAGCAGCTTAGGGAAGGGAGGGTTCCAAGAGACCCAGTACTTC. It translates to CASSLGKGGFQETQYF. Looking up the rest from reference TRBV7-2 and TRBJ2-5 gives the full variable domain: GAGVSQSPSNKVTEKGKDVELRCDPISGHTALYWYRQSLGQGLEFLIYFQGNSAPDKSGLPSDRFSAERTGGSVSTLTIQRTQQEDSAVYLCASSLGKGGFQETQYFGPGTRLLVL.

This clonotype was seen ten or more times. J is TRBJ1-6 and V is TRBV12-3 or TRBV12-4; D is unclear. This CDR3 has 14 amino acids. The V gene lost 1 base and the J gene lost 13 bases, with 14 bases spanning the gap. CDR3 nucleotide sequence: TGTGCCAGCAGTTTAGAAGGGCTCCTAGGGCCCCTCCACTTT. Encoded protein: CASSLEGLLGPLHF.

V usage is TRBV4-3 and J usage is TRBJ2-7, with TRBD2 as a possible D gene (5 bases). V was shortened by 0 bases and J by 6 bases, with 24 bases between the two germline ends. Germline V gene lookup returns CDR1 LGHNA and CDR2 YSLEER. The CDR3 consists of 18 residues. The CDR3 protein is CASSQDPGSSPPFGEQYF. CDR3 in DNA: TGCGCCAGCAGCCAAGATCCGGGGAGCTCCCCTCCCTTTGGCGAGCAGTACTTC.

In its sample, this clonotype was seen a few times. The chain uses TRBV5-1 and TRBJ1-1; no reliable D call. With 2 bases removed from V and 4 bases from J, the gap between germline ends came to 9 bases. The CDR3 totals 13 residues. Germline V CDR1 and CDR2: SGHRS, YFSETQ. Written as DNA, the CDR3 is TGCGCCAGCAGCTTTGAATTGGGCACTGAAGCTTTCTTT. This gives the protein CASSFELGTEAFF. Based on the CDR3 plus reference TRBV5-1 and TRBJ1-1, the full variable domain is KAGVTQTPRYLIKTRGQQVTLSCSPISGHRSVSWYQQTPGQGLQFLFEYFSETQRNKGNFPGRFSGRQFSNSRSEMNVSTLELGDSALYLCASSFELGTEAFFGQGTRLTVV.

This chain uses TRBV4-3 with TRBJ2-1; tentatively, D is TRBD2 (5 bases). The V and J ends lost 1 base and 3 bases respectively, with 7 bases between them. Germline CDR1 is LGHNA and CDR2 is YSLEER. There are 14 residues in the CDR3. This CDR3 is CASSQARGYNEQFF. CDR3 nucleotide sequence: TGCGCCAGCAGCCAAGCTCGGGGCTACAATGAGCAGTTCTTC.

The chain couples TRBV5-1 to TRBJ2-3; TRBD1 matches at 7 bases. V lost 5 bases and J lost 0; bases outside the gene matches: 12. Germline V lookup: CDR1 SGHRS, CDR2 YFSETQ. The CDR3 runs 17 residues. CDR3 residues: CASSKRTGEVSTDTQYF. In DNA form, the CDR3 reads TGCGCCAGCAGTAAACGGACAGGCGAAGTTAGCACAGATACGCAGTATTTT.

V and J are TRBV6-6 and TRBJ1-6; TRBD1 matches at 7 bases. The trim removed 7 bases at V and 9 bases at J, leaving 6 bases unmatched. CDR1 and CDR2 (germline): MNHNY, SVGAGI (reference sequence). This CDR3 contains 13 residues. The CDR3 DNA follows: TGTGCCAGCAAGAAGGGGGCTAGTTCACCCCTCCACTTT. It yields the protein CASKKGASSPLHF.